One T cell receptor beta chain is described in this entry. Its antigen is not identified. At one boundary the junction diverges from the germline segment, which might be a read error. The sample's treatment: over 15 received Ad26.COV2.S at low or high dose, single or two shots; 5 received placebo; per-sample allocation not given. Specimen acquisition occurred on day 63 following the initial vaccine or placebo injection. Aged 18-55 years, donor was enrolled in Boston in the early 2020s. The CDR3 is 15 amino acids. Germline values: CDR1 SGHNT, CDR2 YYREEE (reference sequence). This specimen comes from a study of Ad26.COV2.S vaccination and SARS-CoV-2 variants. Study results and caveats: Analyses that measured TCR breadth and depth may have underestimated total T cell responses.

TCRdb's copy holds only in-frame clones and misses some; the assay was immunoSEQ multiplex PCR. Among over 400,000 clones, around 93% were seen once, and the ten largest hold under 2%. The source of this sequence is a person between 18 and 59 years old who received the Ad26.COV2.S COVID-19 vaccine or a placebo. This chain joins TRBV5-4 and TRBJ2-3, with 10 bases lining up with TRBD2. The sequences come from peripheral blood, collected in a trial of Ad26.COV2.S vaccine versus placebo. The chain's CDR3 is CASSLSSGGTVTQYF. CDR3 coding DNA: TGTGCCAGCAGCTTGAGTAGCGGGGGGACAGTTACGCAGTATTTT. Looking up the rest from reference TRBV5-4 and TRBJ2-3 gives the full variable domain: ETGVTQSPTHLIKTRGQQVTLRCSSQSGHNTVSWYQQALGQGPQFIFQYYREEENGRGNFPPRFSGLQFPNYSSELNVNALELDDSALYLCASSLSSGGTVTQYFGPGTRLTVL.